Each of the 27 T cell receptor beta chains below was sequenced from the same sample in a study of blood T cell repertoires in COVID-19. Clones were read by immunoSEQ multiplex PCR, and TCRdb kept only the in-frame ones, dropping some. The profile shows fewer than 200,000 clones, roughly four fifths of them singletons. The sample taken for sequencing was PBMCs or T cells enriched from blood (not recorded which). All receptors derive from a man aged 45-65 years who had recovered from COVID-19.

The chain employs TRBV28 and TRBJ1-2; D unclear. CDR3 length: 11 amino acids. The germline V gene encodes CDR1 MDHEN and CDR2 SYDVKM. V was trimmed by 7 bases and J by 2 bases, leaving 5 bases between them. CDR3 DNA: TGTGCCAGCACCCAGAACTATGGCTACACCTTC. Protein: CASTQNYGYTF.

The DNA for the CDR3 is TGTGCCAGTAGTATACTACCCGGGTCCGGGAATCAGCCCCAGCATTTT. This gives the protein CASSILPGSGNQPQHF. This sequence joins TRBV19 and TRBJ1-5; D remains ambiguous. V was clipped by 2 bases and J by 4 bases, with 15 bases between them. The CDR3 is 16 amino acids. Germline V gene data show CDR1 as LNHDA and CDR2 as SQIVND (reference sequence).

This clone was observed a few times. V and J are TRBV4-1 and TRBJ1-1, with 9 bases fitting TRBD1. The trim removed 5 bases at V and 1 base at J, leaving 2 bases unmatched. This CDR3 has 14 amino acids. CDR1 and CDR2 (germline): MGHRA, YSYEKL. CDR3 in DNA: TGCGCCAGCAGCTGGGGACAGGGGAACACTGAAGCTTTCTTT. It translates to CASSWGQGNTEAFF.

The chain recombines TRBV4-1 with TRBJ1-5, with D perhaps matching TRBD1 (6 bases). The ends were cut back, 0 bases at V and 6 bases at J, with 9 bases in the middle. The CDR3 consists of 14 residues. Germline V lookup: CDR1 MGHRA, CDR2 YSYEKL. In nucleotides, the CDR3 is TGCGCCAGCAGCCAAGATAGGGGGTTTCAGCCCCAGCATTTT. It encodes CASSQDRGFQPQHF.

The V gene is TRBV7-9, the J gene TRBJ2-7; 13 bases are a match to TRBD2. The CDR3 totals 15 residues. Germline V gene data show CDR1 as SEHNR and CDR2 as FQNEAQ (reference sequence). The trim removed 4 bases at V and 3 bases at J, leaving 3 bases unmatched. The CDR3 DNA sequence: TGTGCCAGCAGCTCAGGACTAGCGGGGGACTACGAGCAGTACTTC. Its translation is CASSSGLAGDYEQYF.

The chain uses TRBV10-2 and TRBJ1-2, with D perhaps matching TRBD1 (5 bases). There are 12 residues in the CDR3. Per germline, CDR1 WSHSY and CDR2 SAAADI. V lost 7 bases, J lost 2 bases, and 8 bases lay in between. The CDR3 DNA follows: TGCGCCAGCAAGGGGAAGAACTATGGCTACACCTTC. Translation gives CASKGKNYGYTF.

V usage is TRBV3-1 (or the pseudogene TRBV3-2) and J usage is TRBJ2-2; D is perhaps TRBD1 (5 bases). Germline V gives CDR1 LGHDT, CDR2 YNNKEL (reference sequence). This CDR3 spans 14 amino acids. Trimming took 3 bases from V and 6 from J, leaving 11 bases between them. Here the CDR3 DNA reads TGTGCCAGCAGCCAGGGAACCAGGGCCGGGGAGCTGTTTTTT. Translating gives CASSQGTRAGELFF.

The chain combines TRBV3-1 (or the pseudogene TRBV3-2) with TRBJ2-7; TRBD1 matches 9 bases. Germline values: CDR1 LGHDT, CDR2 YNNKEL (reference sequence). Trimming cost V 8 bases and J 0 bases; bases outside gene matches: 5. The CDR3 length is 14 residues. The CDR3 DNA reads TGTGCCAGCGCCGACAGGGGGTACTCCTACGAGCAGTACTTC. It yields the protein CASADRGYSYEQYF.

The chain has TRBV28 and TRBJ1-2, with a weak D call TRBD1 (5 bases). The CDR3 is made up of 13 amino acids. The germline V gene encodes CDR1 MDHEN and CDR2 SYDVKM. V lost 8 bases and J lost 4, with 14 bases in between. The CDR3 protein is CASLRVSSYGYTF. DNA of the CDR3: TGTGCCAGCCTCAGGGTTTCTAGCTATGGCTACACCTTC.

This clone came up once. In nucleotides, the CDR3 is TGCGCCAGCAGCTCCCTTACAGATACGCAGTATTTT. Amino acids: CASSSLTDTQYF. The rearrangement links TRBV5-1 to TRBJ2-3; D gene uncertain. CDR3 length: 12 amino acids. CDR1 and CDR2 from the germline V gene are SGHRS and YFSETQ. V was cut by 3 bases and J by 3 bases, with 5 bases left in between.

The CDR3 loop reads CASSSSVIETQYF. The CDR3 bases are TGTGCCAGCAGCTCCTCCGTAATCGAGACCCAGTACTTC. The chain joins TRBV3-1 (or the pseudogene TRBV3-2) to TRBJ2-5; no firm D call. The V gene's germline CDR1 is LGHDT and CDR2 YNNKEL (reference sequence). V was trimmed by 5 bases and J by 5 bases, leaving 12 bases between them. This CDR3 comprises 13 residues.

CDR3 residues: CASPSGTGSGYTF. The CDR3 nucleotides are TGTGCCAGCCCCTCAGGGACAGGCTCTGGCTACACCTTC. This chain links TRBV28 with TRBJ1-2; 8 bases are shared with TRBD1. V was clipped by 8 bases and J by 7 bases; unmatched bases: 9. CDR1 MDHEN and CDR2 SYDVKM come from the germline V gene. The length of the CDR3 is 13 residues.

This clone was detected once. The chain uses TRBV11-2 and TRBJ1-2; maybe TRBD1 (5 bases). In germline, CDR1 is SGHAT, CDR2 FQNNGV. The CDR3 covers 15 residues. V was trimmed by 1 base and J by 6 bases, leaving 15 bases between them. CDR3 loop: CASSLVSFQGDGYTF. The DNA of the CDR3 is TGTGCCAGCAGCTTAGTCTCTTTTCAAGGGGATGGCTACACCTTC. Full variable domain (outside the CDR3, taken from reference TRBV11-2 and TRBJ1-2): EAGVAQSPRYKIIEKRQSVAFWCNPISGHATLYWYQQILGQGPKLLIQFQNNGVVDDSQLPKDRFSAERLKGVDSTLKIQPAKLEDSAVYLCASSLVSFQGDGYTFGSGTRLTVV.

V usage is TRBV10-2 and J usage is TRBJ1-2, with TRBD1 matching over 7 bases. Germline loops: CDR1 WSHSY, CDR2 SAAADI. The V segment lost 3 bases and the J segment 4 bases; nucleotides outside the gene matches: 11. This CDR3 spans 16 amino acids. The CDR3 DNA reads TGCGCCAGCAGTGACAGGACAGGCACCCTAGGCTATGGCTACACCTTC. Translating it yields CASSDRTGTLGYGYTF.

The chain employs TRBV6-2 or TRBV6-3 and TRBJ1-5, with D possibly matching TRBD1 (5 bases). Germline values: CDR1 MNHEY, CDR2 SVGEGT. The germline V and J ends were trimmed by 0 bases and 6 bases, with 9 bases remaining between them. The CDR3 consists of 14 residues. The CDR3 DNA follows: TGTGCCAGCAGTTACTCTTCCAGGGTTCAGCCCCAGCATTTT. Translating gives CASSYSSRVQPQHF.

V and J are TRBV2 and TRBJ1-2, with D maybe TRBD1 (5 bases). There are 12 residues in the CDR3. V lost 2 bases and J lost 8, with 9 bases in between. CDR1 is SNHLY and CDR2 is FYNNEI in the germline V gene. This CDR3 is CASSESGGGYTF. The CDR3, as DNA: TGTGCCAGCAGTGAATCCGGGGGAGGCTACACCTTC.

This rearrangement joins TRBV19 to TRBJ1-4; no definite D call. Trimming took 6 bases from V and 7 from J, leaving 6 bases between them. From germline, CDR1 is LNHDA and CDR2 SQIVND (reference sequence). There are 11 residues in the CDR3. This CDR3 reads CASRSPEKLFF. The CDR3 DNA reads TGTGCCAGTAGGAGCCCTGAAAAACTGTTTTTT.

J is TRBJ2-1 and V is TRBV14, with 10 bases lining up with TRBD2. The germline gives CDR1 SGHDN, CDR2 FVKESK. CDR3 length: 16 amino acids. Losses at the gene ends were 1 base for V and 7 bases for J; bases not matched to a gene: 7. The CDR3 bases are TGTGCCAGCAGCCAAGTAGCGGGGGGTCTCGGAAATGAGCAGTTCTTC. The encoded protein is CASSQVAGGLGNEQFF. Combining the CDR3 with reference TRBV14 and TRBJ2-1 gives the whole variable domain EAGVTQFPSHSVIEKGQTVTLRCDPISGHDNLYWYRRVMGKEIKFLLHFVKESKQDESGMPNNRFLAERTGGTYSTLKVQPAELEDSGVYFCASSQVAGGLGNEQFFGPGTRLTVL.

The CDR3 spells CAKRDYTDTQYF. DNA for the CDR3: TGTGCCAAAAGGGACTACACAGATACGCAGTATTTT. The chain couples TRBV2 to TRBJ2-3, with 7 nucleotides matching TRBD2. Trimming at V came to 10 bases and at J to 2 bases, leaving 3 bases not matched to a gene. The CDR3 sequence is 12 residues long. CDR1 and CDR2 from the germline V gene are SNHLY and FYNNEI.

The rearrangement uses TRBV7-9 and TRBJ1-2; 9 positions match TRBD1. The germline gives CDR1 SEHNR, CDR2 FQNEAQ (reference sequence). Unmatched junction bases numbered 11, after V lost 4 bases and J lost 5 bases. The length of the CDR3 is 16 residues. The chain's CDR3 is CASSSTSGDRVYGYTF. CDR3 DNA sequence: TGTGCCAGCAGCTCTACTTCCGGGGACAGGGTATATGGCTACACCTTC.

CDR3 amino acids: CASSPLRDSHGYTF. CDR3 DNA sequence: TGTGCCAGCAGCCCTCTCCGGGACAGTCATGGCTACACCTTC. This chain connects TRBV9 to TRBJ1-2, with TRBD1 identical over 7 bases. CDR1 and CDR2 from the germline V gene are SGDLS and YYNGEE. V shed 4 bases and J 6 bases; nucleotides not matched to a gene: 9. The CDR3 is made up of 14 amino acids.

This clone has just one count. J is TRBJ2-7 and V is TRBV11-2; 11 bases line up with TRBD2. Losses at the gene ends were 3 bases for V and 4 bases for J; bases not matched to a gene: 5. The length of the CDR3 is 15 residues. Germline V lookup: CDR1 SGHAT, CDR2 FQNNGV. CDR3 DNA: TGTGCCAGCAGCTTTGGTAGCGGGGGGGCTTACGAGCAGTACTTC. This translates into CASSFGSGGAYEQYF.

The chain couples TRBV28 to TRBJ2-7, with 9 bases aligning to TRBD1. Trimming at V came to 6 bases and at J to 0 bases, leaving 6 bases not matched to a gene. The CDR3 contains 15 residues. Germline-derived CDR1 and CDR2 are MDHEN and SYDVKM. CDR3 in amino acids: CASRGTGQGSYEQYF. The CDR3 DNA reads TGTGCCAGCAGAGGAACGGGACAGGGCTCCTACGAGCAGTACTTC. Variable domain in full (rest from reference TRBV28 and TRBJ2-7): DVKVTQSSRYLVKRTGEKVFLECVQDMDHENMFWYRQDPGLGLRLIYFSYDVKMKEKGDIPEGYSVSREKKERFSLILESASTNQTSMYLCASRGTGQGSYEQYFGPGTRLTVT.

The gene calls are TRBV3-1 (or the pseudogene TRBV3-2) and TRBJ1-6; TRBD1 might be the D (6 bases). Trimming removed 3 bases at V and 0 bases at J, with 9 bases between. Germline V gene data show CDR1 as LGHDT and CDR2 as YNNKEL (reference sequence). The CDR3 loop spans 16 amino acids. CDR3 loop: CASSHDRSSYNSPLHF. In nucleotides, the CDR3 is TGTGCCAGCAGCCACGACAGGAGCTCCTATAATTCACCCCTCCACTTT.

The chain joins TRBV12-5 to TRBJ1-2, with D perhaps matching TRBD1 (5 bases). Germline V lookup: CDR1 LGHNT, CDR2 FRNRAP. This CDR3 region has 13 residues. V was trimmed by 1 base and J by 11 bases, leaving 14 bases between them. The CDR3 here is CASGLESSGTYTF. The DNA for the CDR3 is TGTGCTAGTGGTTTGGAGTCGAGCGGGACTTACACCTTC.

The chain carries TRBV21-1 and TRBJ2-2; the D call TRBD1 from the table was never checked on the DNA. TRBV21-1 is a documented pseudogene. The CDR3 loop spans 17 amino acids. CDR3: CASRTPRQITNTGELFF. CDR3 nucleotides: TGTGCCAGCCGTACCCCCCGACAGATAACGAACACCGGGGAGCTGTTTTTT.

This chain uses TRBV19 with TRBJ1-5, with D hard to call. The germline V and J ends were trimmed by 2 bases and 10 bases, with 6 bases remaining between them. This CDR3 is built from 11 residues. Germline CDR1 LNHDA, CDR2 SQIVND (reference sequence). In nucleotides, the CDR3 is TGTGCCAGTAGTATAAGCGGACCCCAGCATTTT. It yields the protein CASSISGPQHF.